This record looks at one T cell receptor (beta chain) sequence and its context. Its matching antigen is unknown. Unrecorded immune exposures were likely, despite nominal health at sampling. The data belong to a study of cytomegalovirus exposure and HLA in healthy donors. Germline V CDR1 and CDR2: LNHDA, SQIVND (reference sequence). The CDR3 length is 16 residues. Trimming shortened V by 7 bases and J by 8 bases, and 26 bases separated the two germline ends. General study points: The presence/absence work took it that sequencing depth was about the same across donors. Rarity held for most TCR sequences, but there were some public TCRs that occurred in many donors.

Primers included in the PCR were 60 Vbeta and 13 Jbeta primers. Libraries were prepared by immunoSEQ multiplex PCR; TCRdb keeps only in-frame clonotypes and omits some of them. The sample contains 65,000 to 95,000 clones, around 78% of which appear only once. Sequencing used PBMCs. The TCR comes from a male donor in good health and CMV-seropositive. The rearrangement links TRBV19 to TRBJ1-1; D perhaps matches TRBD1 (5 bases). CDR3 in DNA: TGTGCCAGTACCCCACCTGGGGCGGGGACTTCGCAAGAAGCTTTCTTT. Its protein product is CASTPPGAGTSQEAFF.